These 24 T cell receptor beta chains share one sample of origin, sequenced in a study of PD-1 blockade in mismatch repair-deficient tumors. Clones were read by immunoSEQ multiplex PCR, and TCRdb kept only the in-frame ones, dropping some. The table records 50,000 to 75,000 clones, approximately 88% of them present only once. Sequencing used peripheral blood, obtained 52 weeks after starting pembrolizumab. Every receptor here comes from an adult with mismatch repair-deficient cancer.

This CDR3 reads CASSLGPVNEQFF. DNA for the CDR3: TGTGCCAGCAGCTTAGGCCCGGTAAATGAGCAGTTCTTC. This rearrangement joins TRBV11-2 to TRBJ2-1; D gene ambiguous. CDR3 length equals 13 residues. From germline, CDR1 is SGHAT and CDR2 FQNNGV. V lost 1 base and J lost 7, with 8 bases in between.

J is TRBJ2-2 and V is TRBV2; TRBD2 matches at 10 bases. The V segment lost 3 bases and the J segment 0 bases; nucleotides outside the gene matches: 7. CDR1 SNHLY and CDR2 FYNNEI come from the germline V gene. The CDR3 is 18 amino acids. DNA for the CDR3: TGTGCCAGCAGTGATCTTGGACTAGCGGCCACGAACACCGGGGAGCTGTTTTTT. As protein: CASSDLGLAATNTGELFF.

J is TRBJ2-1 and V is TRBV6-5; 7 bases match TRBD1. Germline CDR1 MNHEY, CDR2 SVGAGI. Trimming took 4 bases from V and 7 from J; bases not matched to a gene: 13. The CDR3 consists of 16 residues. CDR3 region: CASSWGPGTAGNEQFF. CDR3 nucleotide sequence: TGTGCCAGCAGTTGGGGACCGGGGACAGCTGGTAATGAGCAGTTCTTC.

CDR3 nucleotides: TGTGCCAGCAGCTTTTGGTCCGGGGACGAACTCTCCTACGAGCAGTACTTC. It encodes CASSFWSGDELSYEQYF. The chain uses TRBV5-4 and TRBJ2-7; D tentatively fits TRBD1 or TRBD2 (5 bases each). Trimming removed 2 bases at V and 0 bases at J, with 18 bases between. Germline V gene data show CDR1 as SGHNT and CDR2 as YYREEE (reference sequence). The CDR3 runs to 17 residues. Using reference TRBV5-4 and TRBJ2-7 for the parts outside the CDR3, the full variable domain is ETGVTQSPTHLIKTRGQQVTLRCSSQSGHNTVSWYQQALGQGPQFIFQYYREEENGRGNFPPRFSGLQFPNYSSELNVNALELDDSALYLCASSFWSGDELSYEQYFGPGTRLTVT.

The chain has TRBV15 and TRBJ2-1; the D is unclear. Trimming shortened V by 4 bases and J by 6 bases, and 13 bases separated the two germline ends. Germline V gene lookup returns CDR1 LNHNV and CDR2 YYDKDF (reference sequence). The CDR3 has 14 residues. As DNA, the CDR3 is TGTGCCACCAGCAAAGCGCGGTCTCTCAATGAGCAGTTCTTC. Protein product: CATSKARSLNEQFF.

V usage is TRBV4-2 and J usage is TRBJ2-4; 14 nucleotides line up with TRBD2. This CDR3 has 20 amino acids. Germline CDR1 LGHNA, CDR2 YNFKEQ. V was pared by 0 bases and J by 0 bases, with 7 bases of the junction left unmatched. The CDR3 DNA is TGTGCCAGCAGCCAAGATCCCTCGGGACTAGCGGGAGTAGCCAAAAACATTCAGTACTTC. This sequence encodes CASSQDPSGLAGVAKNIQYF.

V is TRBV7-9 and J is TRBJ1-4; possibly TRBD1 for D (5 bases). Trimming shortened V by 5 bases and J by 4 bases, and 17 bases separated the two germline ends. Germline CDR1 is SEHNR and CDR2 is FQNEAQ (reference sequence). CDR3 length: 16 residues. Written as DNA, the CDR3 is TGTGCCAGCAGCCCTCCGGGGGGGACGTTTAATGAAAAACTGTTTTTT. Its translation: CASSPPGGTFNEKLFF.

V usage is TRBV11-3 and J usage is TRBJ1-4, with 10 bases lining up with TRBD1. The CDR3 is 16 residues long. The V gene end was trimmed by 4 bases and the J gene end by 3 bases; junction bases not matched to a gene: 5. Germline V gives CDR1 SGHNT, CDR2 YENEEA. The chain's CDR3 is CASSSGQGDANEKLFF. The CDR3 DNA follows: TGTGCCAGCAGCTCCGGACAGGGGGACGCTAATGAAAAACTGTTTTTT. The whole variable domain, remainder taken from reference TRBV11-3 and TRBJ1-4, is EAGVVQSPRYKIIEKKQPVAFWCNPISGHNTLYWYLQNLGQGPELLIRYENEEAVDDSQLPKDRFSAERLKGVDSTLKIQPAELGDSAVYLCASSSGQGDANEKLFFGSGTQLSVL.

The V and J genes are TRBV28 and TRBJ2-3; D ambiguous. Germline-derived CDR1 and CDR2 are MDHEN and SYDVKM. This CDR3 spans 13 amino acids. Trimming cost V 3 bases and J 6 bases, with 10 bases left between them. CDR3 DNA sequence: TGTGCCAGCAGTTTCGACGCTGGGGATACGCAGTATTTT. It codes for CASSFDAGDTQYF.

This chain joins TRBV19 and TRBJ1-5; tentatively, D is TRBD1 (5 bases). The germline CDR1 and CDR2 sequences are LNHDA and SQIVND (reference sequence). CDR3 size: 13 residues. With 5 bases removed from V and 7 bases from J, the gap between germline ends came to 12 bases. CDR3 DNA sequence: TGTGCCAGTAGTTCAGGGTTCAAGCAGCCCCAGCATTTT. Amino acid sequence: CASSSGFKQPQHF. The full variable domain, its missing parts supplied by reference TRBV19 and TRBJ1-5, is DGGITQSPKYLFRKEGQNVTLSCEQNLNHDAMYWYRQDPGQGLRLIYYSQIVNDFQKGDIAEGYSVSREKKESFPLTVTSAQKNPTAFYLCASSSGFKQPQHFGDGTRLSIL.

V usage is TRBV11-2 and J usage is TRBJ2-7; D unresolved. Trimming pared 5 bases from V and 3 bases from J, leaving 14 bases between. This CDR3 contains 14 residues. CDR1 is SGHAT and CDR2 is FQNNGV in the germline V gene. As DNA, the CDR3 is TGTGCCAGCAGCCTGGACCTTAATTACTACGAGCAGTACTTC. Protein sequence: CASSLDLNYYEQYF.

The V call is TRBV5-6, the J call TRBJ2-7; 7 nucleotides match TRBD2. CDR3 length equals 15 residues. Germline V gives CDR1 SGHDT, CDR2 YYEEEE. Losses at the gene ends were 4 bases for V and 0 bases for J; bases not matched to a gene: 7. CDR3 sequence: CASSEGLPASYEQYF. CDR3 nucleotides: TGTGCCAGCAGCGAGGGACTACCTGCCTCCTACGAGCAGTACTTC.

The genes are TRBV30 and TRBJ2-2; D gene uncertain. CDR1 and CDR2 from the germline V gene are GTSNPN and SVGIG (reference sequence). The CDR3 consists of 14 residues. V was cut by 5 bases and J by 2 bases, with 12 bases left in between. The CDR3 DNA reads TGTGCCTGGGCCCGTGACTTTAACACCGGGGAGCTGTTTTTT. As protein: CAWARDFNTGELFF.

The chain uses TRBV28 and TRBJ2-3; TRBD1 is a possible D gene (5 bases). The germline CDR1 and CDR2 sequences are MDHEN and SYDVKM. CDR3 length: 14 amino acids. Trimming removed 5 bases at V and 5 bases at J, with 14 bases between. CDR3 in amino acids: CASSPPPGLDTQYF. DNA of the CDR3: TGTGCCAGCAGTCCGCCCCCAGGGTTAGATACGCAGTATTTT.

CDR3 nucleotides: TGTGCTAGTGCACAGTCCCCCCCCGGGACAGGGGAAAGCTACGAGCAGTACTTC. Amino acids: CASAQSPPGTGESYEQYF. This chain connects TRBV12-5 to TRBJ2-7, with 10 bases identical to TRBD1. The CDR3 is 18 amino acids. Per germline, CDR1 LGHNT and CDR2 FRNRAP. J lost 3 bases, V lost 7 bases, and 18 bases had no gene match.

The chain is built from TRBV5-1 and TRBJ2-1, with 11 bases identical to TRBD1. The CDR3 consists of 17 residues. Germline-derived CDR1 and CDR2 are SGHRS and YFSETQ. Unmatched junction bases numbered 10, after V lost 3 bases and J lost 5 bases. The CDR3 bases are TGCGCCAGCAGCTGGGGGACAGGGGGTACCAGAGACAATGAGCAGTTCTTC. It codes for CASSWGTGGTRDNEQFF.

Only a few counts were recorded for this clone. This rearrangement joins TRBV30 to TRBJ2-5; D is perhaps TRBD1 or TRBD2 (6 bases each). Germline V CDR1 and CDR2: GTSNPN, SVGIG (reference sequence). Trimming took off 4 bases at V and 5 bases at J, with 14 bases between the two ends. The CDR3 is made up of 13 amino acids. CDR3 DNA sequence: TGTGCCTGGAAGGGCGGGACATGGGAGACCCAGTACTTC. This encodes CAWKGGTWETQYF.

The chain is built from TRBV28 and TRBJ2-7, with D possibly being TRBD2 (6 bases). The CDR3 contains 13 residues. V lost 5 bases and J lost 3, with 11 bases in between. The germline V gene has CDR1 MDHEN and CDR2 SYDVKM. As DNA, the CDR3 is TGTGCCAGCAGTCCGGGACTTTACTACGAGCAGTACTTC. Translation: CASSPGLYYEQYF.

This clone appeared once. The CDR3 DNA follows: TGCGCCAGCAGCCAAGATTCGGGCGGAAGACTAACCTTTGGCTACACCTTC. This codes for CASSQDSGGRLTFGYTF. The genes are TRBV4-3 and TRBJ1-2; D unclear. V was clipped by 0 bases and J by 7 bases, with 21 bases between them. Germline V lookup: CDR1 LGHNA, CDR2 YSLEER. This CDR3 is 17 amino acids long.

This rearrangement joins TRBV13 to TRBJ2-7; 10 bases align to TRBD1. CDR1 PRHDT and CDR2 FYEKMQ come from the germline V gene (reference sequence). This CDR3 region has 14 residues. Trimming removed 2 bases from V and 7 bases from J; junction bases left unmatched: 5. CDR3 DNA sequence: TGTGCCAGCAGCTTAAGACAGGGGGCGCAGGAGCAGTACTTC. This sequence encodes CASSLRQGAQEQYF.

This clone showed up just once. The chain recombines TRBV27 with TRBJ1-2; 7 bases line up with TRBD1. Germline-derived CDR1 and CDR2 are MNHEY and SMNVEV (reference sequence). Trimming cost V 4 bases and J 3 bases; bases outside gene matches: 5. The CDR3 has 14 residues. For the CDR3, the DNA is TGTGCCAGCAGTTCCGACAGGGTCCACTATGGCTACACCTTC. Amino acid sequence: CASSSDRVHYGYTF.

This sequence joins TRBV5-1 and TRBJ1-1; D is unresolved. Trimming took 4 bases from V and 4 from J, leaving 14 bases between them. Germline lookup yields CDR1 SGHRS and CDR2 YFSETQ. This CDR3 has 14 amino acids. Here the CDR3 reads CASSLEPRSTEAFF. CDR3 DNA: TGCGCCAGCAGCCTGGAGCCGAGGTCCACTGAAGCTTTCTTT.

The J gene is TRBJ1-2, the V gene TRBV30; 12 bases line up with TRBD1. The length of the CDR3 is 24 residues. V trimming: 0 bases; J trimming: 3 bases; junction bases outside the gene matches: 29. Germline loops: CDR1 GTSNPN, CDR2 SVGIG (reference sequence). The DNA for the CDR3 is TGTGCCTGGAGTGTAAGTGGGACAGGGGGCGTCCCTTATTCCGGAAGGCAGAATTACTATGGCTACACCTTC. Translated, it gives CAWSVSGTGGVPYSGRQNYYGYTF.

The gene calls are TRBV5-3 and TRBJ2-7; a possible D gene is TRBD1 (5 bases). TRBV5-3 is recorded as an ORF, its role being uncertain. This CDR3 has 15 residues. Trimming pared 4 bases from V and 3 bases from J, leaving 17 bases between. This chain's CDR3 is CARSQPRQGNYEQYF. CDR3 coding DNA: TGTGCCAGAAGCCAGCCTAGGCAGGGTAACTACGAGCAGTACTTC.